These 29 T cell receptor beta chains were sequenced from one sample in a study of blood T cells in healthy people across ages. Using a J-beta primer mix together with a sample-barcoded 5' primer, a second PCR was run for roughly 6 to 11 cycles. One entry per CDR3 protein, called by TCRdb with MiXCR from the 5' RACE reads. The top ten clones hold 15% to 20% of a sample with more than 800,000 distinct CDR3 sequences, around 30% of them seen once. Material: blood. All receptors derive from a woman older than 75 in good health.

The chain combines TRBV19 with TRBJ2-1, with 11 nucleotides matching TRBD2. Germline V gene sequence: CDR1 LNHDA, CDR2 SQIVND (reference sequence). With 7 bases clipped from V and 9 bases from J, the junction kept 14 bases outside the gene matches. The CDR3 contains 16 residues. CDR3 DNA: TGTGCCAGTACCCCATCAATTAGCGGGGGGGCCGGTGAGCAGTTCTTC. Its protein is CASTPSISGGAGEQFF.

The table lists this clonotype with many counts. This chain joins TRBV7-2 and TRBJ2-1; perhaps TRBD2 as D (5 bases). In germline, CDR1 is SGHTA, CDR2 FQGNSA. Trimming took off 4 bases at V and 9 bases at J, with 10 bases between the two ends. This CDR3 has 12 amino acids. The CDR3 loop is CASSSERGEQFF. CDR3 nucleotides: TGTGCCAGCAGCTCCGAACGGGGTGAGCAGTTCTTC.

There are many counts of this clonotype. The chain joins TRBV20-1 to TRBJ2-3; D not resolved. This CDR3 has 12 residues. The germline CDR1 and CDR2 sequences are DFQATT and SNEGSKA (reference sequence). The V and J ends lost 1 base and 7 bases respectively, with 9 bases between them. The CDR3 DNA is TGCAGTGCTAGAGTAGGACCAAATACGCAGTATTTT. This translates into CSARVGPNTQYF.

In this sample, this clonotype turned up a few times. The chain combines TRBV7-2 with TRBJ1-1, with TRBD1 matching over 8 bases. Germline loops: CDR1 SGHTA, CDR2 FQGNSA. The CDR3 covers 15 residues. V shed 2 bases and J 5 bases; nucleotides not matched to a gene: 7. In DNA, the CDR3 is TGTGCCAGCAGCTTATCGGGGACAGGATGGACTGAAGCTTTCTTT. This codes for CASSLSGTGWTEAFF.

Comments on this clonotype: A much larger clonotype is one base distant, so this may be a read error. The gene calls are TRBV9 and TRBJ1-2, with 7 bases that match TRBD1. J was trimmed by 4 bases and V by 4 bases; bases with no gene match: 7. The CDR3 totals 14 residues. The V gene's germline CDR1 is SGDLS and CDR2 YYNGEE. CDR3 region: CASSPSRGCYGYTF. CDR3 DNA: TGTGCCAGCAGCCCATCCAGGGGGTGCTATGGCTACACCTTC.

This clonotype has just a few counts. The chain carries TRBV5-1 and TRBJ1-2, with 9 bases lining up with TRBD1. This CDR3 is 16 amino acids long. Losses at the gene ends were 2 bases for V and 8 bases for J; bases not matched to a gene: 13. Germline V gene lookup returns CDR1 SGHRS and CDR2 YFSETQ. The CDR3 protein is CASSFPGGQGSMGYTF. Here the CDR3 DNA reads TGCGCCAGCAGCTTCCCCGGGGGACAGGGATCTATGGGCTACACCTTC.

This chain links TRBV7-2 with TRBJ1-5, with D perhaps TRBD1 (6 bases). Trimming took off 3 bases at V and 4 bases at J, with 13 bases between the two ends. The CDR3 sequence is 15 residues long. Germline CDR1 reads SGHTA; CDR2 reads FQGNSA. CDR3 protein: CASSFGGPNNQPQHF. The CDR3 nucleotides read TGTGCCAGCAGCTTCGGGGGGCCCAATAATCAGCCCCAGCATTTT.

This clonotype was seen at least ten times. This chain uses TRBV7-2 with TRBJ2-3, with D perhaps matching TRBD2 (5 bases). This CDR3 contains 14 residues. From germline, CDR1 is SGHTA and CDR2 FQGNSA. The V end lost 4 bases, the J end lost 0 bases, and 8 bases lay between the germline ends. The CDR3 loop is CASSWRASTDTQYF. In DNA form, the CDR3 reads TGTGCCAGCAGCTGGCGGGCTAGCACAGATACGCAGTATTTT.

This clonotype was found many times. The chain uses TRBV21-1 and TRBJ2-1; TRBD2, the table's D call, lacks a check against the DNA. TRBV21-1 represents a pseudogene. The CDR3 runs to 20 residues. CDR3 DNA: TGTGCCAGCAGCAAAGGTTTCGTCGGCGGGGGGGTCAGCTCCTACAATGAGCAGTTCTTC. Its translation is CASSKGFVGGGVSSYNEQFF.

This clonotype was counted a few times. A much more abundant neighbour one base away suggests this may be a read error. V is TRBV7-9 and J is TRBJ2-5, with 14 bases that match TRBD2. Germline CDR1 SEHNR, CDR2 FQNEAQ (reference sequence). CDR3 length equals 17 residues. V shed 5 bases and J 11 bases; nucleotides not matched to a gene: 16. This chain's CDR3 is CASSPREGLAGVNEQYF. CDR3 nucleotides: TGTGCCAGCAGCCCAAGGGAGGGACTAGCGGGGGTAAATGAGCAGTACTTC.

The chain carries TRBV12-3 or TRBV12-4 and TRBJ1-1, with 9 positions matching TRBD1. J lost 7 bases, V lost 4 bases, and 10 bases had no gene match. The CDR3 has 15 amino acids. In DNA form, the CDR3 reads TGTGCCAGCAGTTCCAGGACAGGGGTTAGGAGTGAAGCTTTCTTT. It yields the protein CASSSRTGVRSEAFF.

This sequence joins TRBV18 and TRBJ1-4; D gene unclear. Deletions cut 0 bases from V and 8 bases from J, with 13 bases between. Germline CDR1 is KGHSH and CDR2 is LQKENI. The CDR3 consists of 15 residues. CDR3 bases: TGTGCCAGCTCACCACCGAGCGGGAAGGGAGAAAAACTGTTTTTT. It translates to CASSPPSGKGEKLFF.

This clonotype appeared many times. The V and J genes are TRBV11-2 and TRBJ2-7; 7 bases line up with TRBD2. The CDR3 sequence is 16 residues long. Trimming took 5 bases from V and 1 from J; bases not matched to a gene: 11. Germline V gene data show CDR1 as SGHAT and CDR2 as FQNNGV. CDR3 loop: CASSLRGGAPSYEQYF. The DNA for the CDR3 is TGTGCCAGCAGCCTGCGGGGAGGGGCTCCATCCTACGAGCAGTACTTC.

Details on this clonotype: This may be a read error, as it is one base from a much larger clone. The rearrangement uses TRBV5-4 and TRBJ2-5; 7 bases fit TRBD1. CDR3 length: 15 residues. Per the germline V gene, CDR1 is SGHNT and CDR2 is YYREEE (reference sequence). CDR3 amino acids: CASSHGTATQETLYF. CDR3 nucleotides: TGTGCCAGCAGCCACGGGACAGCGACCCAAGAGACCCTGTACTTC.

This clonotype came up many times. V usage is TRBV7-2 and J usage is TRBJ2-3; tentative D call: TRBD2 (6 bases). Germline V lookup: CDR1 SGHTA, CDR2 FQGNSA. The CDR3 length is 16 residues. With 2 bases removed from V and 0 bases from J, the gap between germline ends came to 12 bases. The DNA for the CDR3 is TGTGCCAGCAGCTTAAAGACTAGTCGGAGCACAGATACGCAGTATTTT. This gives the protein CASSLKTSRSTDTQYF.

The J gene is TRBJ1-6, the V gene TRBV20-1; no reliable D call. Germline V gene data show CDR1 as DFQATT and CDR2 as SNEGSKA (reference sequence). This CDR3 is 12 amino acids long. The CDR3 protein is CGTRVLDSPLHF. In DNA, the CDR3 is TGCGGTACAAGGGTTCTGGATTCACCCCTCCACTTT.

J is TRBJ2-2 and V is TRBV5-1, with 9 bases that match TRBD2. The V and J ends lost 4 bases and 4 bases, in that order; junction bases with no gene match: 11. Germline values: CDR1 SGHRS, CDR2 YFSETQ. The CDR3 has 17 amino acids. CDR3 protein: CASSPNAGLATTGELFF. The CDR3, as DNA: TGCGCCAGCAGCCCAAACGCGGGACTAGCTACCACCGGGGAGCTGTTTTTT.

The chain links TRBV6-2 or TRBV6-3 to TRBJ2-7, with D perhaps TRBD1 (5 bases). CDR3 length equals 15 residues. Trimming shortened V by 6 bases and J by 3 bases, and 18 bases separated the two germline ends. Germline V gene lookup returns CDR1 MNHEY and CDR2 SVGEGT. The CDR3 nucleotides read TGTGCCAGCAGCCAAGATTTCGGACAAAGCTACGAGCAGTACTTC. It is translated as CASSQDFGQSYEQYF.

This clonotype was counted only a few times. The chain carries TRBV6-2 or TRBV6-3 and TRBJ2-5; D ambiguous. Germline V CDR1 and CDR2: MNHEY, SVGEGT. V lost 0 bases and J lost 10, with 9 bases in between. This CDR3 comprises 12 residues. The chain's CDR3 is CASSYSVSNQYF. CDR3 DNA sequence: TGTGCCAGCAGTTACTCGGTGAGTAACCAGTACTTC.

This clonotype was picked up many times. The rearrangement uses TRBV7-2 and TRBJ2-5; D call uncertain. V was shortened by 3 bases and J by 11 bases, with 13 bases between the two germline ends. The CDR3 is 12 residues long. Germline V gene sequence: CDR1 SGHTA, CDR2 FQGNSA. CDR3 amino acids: CASSLGPVVQYF. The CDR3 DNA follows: TGTGCCAGCAGCTTGGGCCCAGTAGTACAGTACTTC.

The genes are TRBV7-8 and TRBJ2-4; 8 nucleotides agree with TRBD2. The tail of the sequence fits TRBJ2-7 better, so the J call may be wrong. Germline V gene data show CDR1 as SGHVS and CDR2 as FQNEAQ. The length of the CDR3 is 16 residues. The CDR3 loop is CASSLISGIVTYEQYF. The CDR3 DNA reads TGTGCCAGCAGCCTCATTAGCGGGATAGTCACCTACGAGCAGTACTTC.

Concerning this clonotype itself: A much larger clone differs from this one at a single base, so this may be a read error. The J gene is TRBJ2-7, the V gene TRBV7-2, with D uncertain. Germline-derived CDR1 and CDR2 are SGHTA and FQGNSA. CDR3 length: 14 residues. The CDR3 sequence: CANSSVSSSYEQYF. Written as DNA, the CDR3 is TGTGCCAACAGCTCCGTTAGCAGCTCCTACGAGCAGTACTTC. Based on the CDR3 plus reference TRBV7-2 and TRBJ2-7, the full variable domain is GAGVSQSPSNKVTEKGKDVELRCDPISGHTALYWYRQSLGQGLEFLIYFQGNSAPDKSGLPSDRFSAERTGGSVSTLTIQRTQQEDSAVYLCANSSVSSSYEQYFGPGTRLTVT.

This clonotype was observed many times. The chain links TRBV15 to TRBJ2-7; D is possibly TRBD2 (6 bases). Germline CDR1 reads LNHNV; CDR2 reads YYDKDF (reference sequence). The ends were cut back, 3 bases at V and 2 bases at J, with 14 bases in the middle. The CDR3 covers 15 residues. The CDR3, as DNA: TGTGCCACCAGCAGCCCGGGACTGCAAGCCTACGAGCAGTACTTC. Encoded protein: CATSSPGLQAYEQYF.

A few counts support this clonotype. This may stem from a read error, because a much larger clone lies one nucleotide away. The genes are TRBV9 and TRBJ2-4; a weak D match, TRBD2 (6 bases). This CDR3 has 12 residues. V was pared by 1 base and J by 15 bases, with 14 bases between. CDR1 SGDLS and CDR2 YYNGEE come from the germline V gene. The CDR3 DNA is TGTGCCAGCAGCGTATCGGGGGAGACCCTGTACTTC. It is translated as CASSVSGETLYF.

As DNA, the CDR3 is TGTGCCAGCGTCGAGCGGACCTACAATGAGCAGTTCTTC. This translates into CASVERTYNEQFF. This chain links TRBV6-7 with TRBJ2-1, with a weak D call TRBD2 (5 bases). TRBV6-7 is an open reading frame whose function is uncertain. The CDR3 length is 13 residues. V gave up 8 bases and J gave up 2 bases, with 10 bases separating them.

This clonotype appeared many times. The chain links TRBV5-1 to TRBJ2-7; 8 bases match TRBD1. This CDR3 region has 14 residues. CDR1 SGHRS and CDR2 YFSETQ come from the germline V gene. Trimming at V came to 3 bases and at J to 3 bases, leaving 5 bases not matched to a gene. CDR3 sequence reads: CASSSGTGLYEQYF. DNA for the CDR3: TGCGCCAGCAGCTCCGGGACAGGTCTCTACGAGCAGTACTTC.

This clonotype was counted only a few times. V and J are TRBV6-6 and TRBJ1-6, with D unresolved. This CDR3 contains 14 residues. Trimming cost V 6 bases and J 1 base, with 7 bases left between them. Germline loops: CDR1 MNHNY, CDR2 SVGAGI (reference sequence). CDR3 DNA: TGTGCCAGCAGCTATAGGTCCTATAATTCACCCCTCCACTTT. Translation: CASSYRSYNSPLHF.

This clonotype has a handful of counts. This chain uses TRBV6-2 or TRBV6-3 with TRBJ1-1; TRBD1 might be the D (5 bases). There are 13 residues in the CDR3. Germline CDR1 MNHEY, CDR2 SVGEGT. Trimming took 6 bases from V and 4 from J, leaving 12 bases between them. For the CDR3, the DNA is TGTGCCAGCAGCGGGACGGCGAGCACTGAAGCTTTCTTT. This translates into CASSGTASTEAFF.

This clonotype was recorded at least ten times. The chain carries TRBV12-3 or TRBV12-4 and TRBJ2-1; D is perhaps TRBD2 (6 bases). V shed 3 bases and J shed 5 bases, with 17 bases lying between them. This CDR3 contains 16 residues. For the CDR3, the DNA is TGTGCCAGCAGTTTCTCTCGGGACTTAATAGACAATGAGCAGTTCTTC. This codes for CASSFSRDLIDNEQFF.